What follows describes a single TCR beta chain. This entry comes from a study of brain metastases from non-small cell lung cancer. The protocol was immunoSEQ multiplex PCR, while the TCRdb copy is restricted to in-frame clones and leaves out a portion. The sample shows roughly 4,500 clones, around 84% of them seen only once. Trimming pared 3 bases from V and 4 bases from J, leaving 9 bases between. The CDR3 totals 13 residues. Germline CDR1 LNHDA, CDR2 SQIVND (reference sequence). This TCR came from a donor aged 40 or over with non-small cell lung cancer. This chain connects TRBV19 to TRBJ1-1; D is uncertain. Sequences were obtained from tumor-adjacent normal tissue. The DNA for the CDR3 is TGTGCCAGTAGTATCTTCCTGGGCACTGAAGCTTTCTTT. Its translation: CASSIFLGTEAFF.